This TCR beta chain was found in a study of blood T cell repertoires in COVID-19. Study details: The United States, Italy and Spain provided the acute and convalescent COVID-19 samples. PBMCs, B-cell-depleted T cells, or T cells provided the cDNA or gDNA that made up the material.

This clone was picked up one time. The CDR3 spans 14 residues. Germline-derived CDR1 and CDR2 are KGHSH and LQKENI. Trimming took 10 bases from V and 2 from J; bases not matched to a gene: 8. Participants came from about two dozen US areas, aged about 18 to 95 years. Participants reported their clinical history, and cohort assignment relied on those reports. The assay was immunoSEQ multiplex PCR, and TCRdb's table has in-frame clones only and misses some. This sample yields 200,000 to 250,000 clones, of which around 84% are seen a single time; about 4.5% belongs to the top ten. This sequence joins TRBV18 and TRBJ2-5; 9 bases map to TRBD1. The specimen was PBMCs or T cells enriched from blood (not recorded which). The clonotype originates from a man aged 25-45 years with acute COVID-19. CDR3 in DNA: TGTGCCACCGCGACAGGGGGATCACAAGAGACCCAGTACTTC. Its protein product is CATATGGSQETQYF.